These 29 T cell receptor beta chains came from one sample sequenced in a study of spatial heterogeneity in lung cancer. Study observations and caveats: For expanded intratumoral alpha and beta TCRs, counts tracked tumor mutation counts.

TCRdb called the 5' RACE reads again in MiXCR, with one record for every CDR3 protein. The sample holds a few thousand distinct CDR3 sequences, 15% to 20% seen once. Time point given: sample taken at primary tumor resection. The antigens of these receptors remain unknown. Sequencing was performed on lung tumor tissue, taken at surgery. These receptors came from a male donor with early-stage non-small cell lung cancer.

Sample share makes this clonotype medium-sized. V gene TRBV7-8 combines with J gene TRBJ2-7, with D perhaps TRBD1 (6 bases). V lost 4 bases and J lost 2, with 12 bases in between. The CDR3 sequence is 14 residues long. Germline V CDR1 and CDR2: SGHVS, FQNEAQ. CDR3 DNA: TGTGCCAGCAGCTCGATTCAGGGGCCCTACGAGCAGTACTTC. This translates into CASSSIQGPYEQYF.

A note on this clonotype: A much larger clone differs from this one at a single base, so this may be a read error. The CDR3 carries no conserved terminal phenylalanine or tryptophan, so it likely arises from a read error. The genes are TRBV6-5 and TRBJ2-3; TRBD1 is a possible D gene (6 bases). The germline V and J ends were trimmed by 5 bases and 0 bases, with 12 bases remaining between them. The CDR3 is 15 residues long. From germline, CDR1 is MNHEY and CDR2 SVGAGI. Here the CDR3 reads CASSPGERSTDTQYY. The CDR3 bases are TGTGCCAGCAGTCCAGGGGAGCGGAGCACAGATACGCAGTATTAT.

In its sample, this clonotype was seen a few times. The chain recombines TRBV6-2 or TRBV6-3 with TRBJ1-1; 9 bases agree with TRBD1. Unmatched junction bases numbered 9, after V lost 6 bases and J lost 7 bases. CDR3 length: 14 residues. Germline values: CDR1 MNHEY, CDR2 SVGEGT. The CDR3 nucleotides read TGTGCCAGCAGCCCAAACAGGGGGCAGGGTGAAGCTTTCTTT. This sequence encodes CASSPNRGQGEAFF.

By share of the sample, this clonotype is medium-sized. The chain is built from TRBV5-5 and TRBJ2-6, with D unclear. The CDR3 covers 18 residues. From germline, CDR1 is SGHKS and CDR2 YYEKEE (reference sequence). Trimming cost V 4 bases and J 4 bases, with 21 bases left between them. In nucleotides, the CDR3 is TGTGCCAGCAGCACAGCAGGAGCCGCAACCGGAGGGGCCAACGTCCTGACTTTC. It is translated as CASSTAGAATGGANVLTF. Full variable domain (outside the CDR3, taken from reference TRBV5-5 and TRBJ2-6): DAGVTQSPTHLIKTRGQQVTLRCSPISGHKSVSWYQQVLGQGPQFIFQYYEKEERGRGNFPDRFSARQFPNYSSELNVNALLLGDSALYLCASSTAGAATGGANVLTFGAGSRLTVL.

The chain combines TRBV5-1 with TRBJ2-3, with TRBD1 as a possible D gene (6 bases). Per germline, CDR1 SGHRS and CDR2 YFSETQ. Deletions cut 3 bases from V and 0 bases from J, with 8 bases between. The CDR3 runs to 14 residues. In nucleotides, the CDR3 is TGCGCCAGCAGCTCCGGACAGAGCACAGATACGCAGTATTTT. This gives the protein CASSSGQSTDTQYF.

Relative to its sample, this clonotype is medium-sized. The chain employs TRBV28 and TRBJ2-3; possibly TRBD1 for D (5 bases). This CDR3 comprises 14 residues. Trimming shortened V by 5 bases and J by 4 bases, and 13 bases separated the two germline ends. Germline CDR1 MDHEN, CDR2 SYDVKM. The CDR3 DNA is TGTGCCAGCAGTCAGAATCTGGGGCCAGATACGCAGTATTTT. It translates to CASSQNLGPDTQYF.

In its sample, this clonotype ranks as medium-sized. The V and J genes are TRBV20-1 and TRBJ2-2, with 12 bases matching TRBD2. The germline V gene encodes CDR1 DFQATT and CDR2 SNEGSKA (reference sequence). Unmatched junction bases numbered 6, after V lost 4 bases and J lost 6 bases. This CDR3 has 15 amino acids. Written as DNA, the CDR3 is TGCAGTGCTATACCTAGCGGGAGGGGCTCCGGGGAGCTGTTTTTT. It codes for CSAIPSGRGSGELFF.

This clonotype was detected many times. The chain is built from TRBV6-6 and TRBJ2-2; D possibly corresponds to TRBD2 (6 bases). This CDR3 is 13 amino acids long. The germline V and J ends were trimmed by 4 bases and 7 bases, with 10 bases remaining between them. Germline CDR1 is MNHNY and CDR2 is SVGAGI (reference sequence). This chain's CDR3 is CASSLEGLGELFF. DNA for the CDR3: TGTGCCAGCAGTTTGGAGGGGCTCGGGGAGCTGTTTTTT.

The chain employs TRBV6-6 and TRBJ1-1; D is unresolved. The CDR3 covers 14 residues. Trimming cost V 1 base and J 0 bases, with 6 bases left between them. The germline V gene encodes CDR1 MNHNY and CDR2 SVGAGI (reference sequence). CDR3 coding DNA: TGTGCCAGCAGTTACTTAGAGGTGAACACTGAAGCTTTCTTT. This codes for CASSYLEVNTEAFF.

CDR3 residues: CASSPDRDEPDEQYF. CDR3 coding DNA: TGTGCCAGCAGCCCAGACAGGGACGAACCGGACGAGCAGTACTTC. This chain connects TRBV6-2 or TRBV6-3 to TRBJ2-7, with 7 bases matching TRBD1. The CDR3 spans 15 residues. In germline, CDR1 is MNHEY, CDR2 SVGEGT. V lost 6 bases to trimming and J lost 5 bases; unmatched junction nucleotides: 13.

This clonotype was found many times. The V and J genes are TRBV7-2 and TRBJ2-2; 7 bases are a match to TRBD2. The germline V gene has CDR1 SGHTA and CDR2 FQGNSA. J gave up 4 bases and V 7 bases, and 12 bases lay outside the gene matches. The CDR3 has 16 amino acids. The chain's CDR3 is CASTSRGGAITGELFF. DNA of the CDR3: TGTGCCAGCACCTCTCGGGGAGGGGCGATCACCGGGGAGCTGTTTTTT. Filled out from reference TRBV7-2 and TRBJ2-2, the complete variable domain reads GAGVSQSPSNKVTEKGKDVELRCDPISGHTALYWYRQSLGQGLEFLIYFQGNSAPDKSGLPSDRFSAERTGGSVSTLTIQRTQQEDSAVYLCASTSRGGAITGELFFGEGSRLTVL.

This clonotype is judged medium-sized. The chain employs TRBV4-1 and TRBJ2-7, with 11 bases matching TRBD1. The V segment lost 1 base and the J segment 6 bases; nucleotides outside the gene matches: 2. Germline V lookup: CDR1 MGHRA, CDR2 YSYEKL. This CDR3 region has 14 residues. The CDR3 is CASSQVGTGGEQYF. CDR3 coding DNA: TGCGCCAGCAGCCAAGTTGGGACAGGGGGCGAGCAGTACTTC.

This clonotype is labeled medium-sized. The rearrangement uses TRBV7-3 and TRBJ2-5; D uncertain. The CDR3 has 14 residues. The V gene's germline CDR1 is SGHTA and CDR2 FQGTGA. V lost 8 bases, J lost 4 bases, and 17 bases lay in between. CDR3 sequence: CASAPFLSPETQYF. CDR3 sequence (DNA): TGTGCCAGCGCACCGTTCCTATCCCCAGAGACCCAGTACTTC.

Judged by abundance, this clonotype is medium-sized. The genes are TRBV7-9 and TRBJ2-7; a weak D match, TRBD1 (6 bases). Trimming stripped 3 bases from V and 0 bases from J, with 6 bases between. CDR1 SEHNR and CDR2 FQNEAQ come from the germline V gene (reference sequence). The CDR3 runs to 13 residues. The CDR3 region has the DNA TGTGCCAGCAGCTTGGACAGCTCCTACGAGCAGTACTTC. Its translation is CASSLDSSYEQYF.

This clonotype was recorded at least ten times. This rearrangement joins TRBV18 to TRBJ1-1; D gene uncertain. The CDR3 has 16 amino acids. The germline V gene encodes CDR1 KGHSH and CDR2 LQKENI. V was trimmed by 2 bases and J by 0 bases, leaving 13 bases between them. Here the CDR3 DNA reads TGTGCCAGCTCACCAAACTTTGTGATGATGAACACTGAAGCTTTCTTT. It codes for CASSPNFVMMNTEAFF.

This clonotype came up many times. The chain recombines TRBV7-6 with TRBJ2-1; 7 bases align to TRBD1. The ends lost 6 bases at V and 5 bases at J; junction bases unmatched: 1. The germline V gene encodes CDR1 SGHVS and CDR2 FNYEAQ. The CDR3 extends over 12 amino acids. CDR3 loop: CASRGQHNEQFF. DNA of the CDR3: TGTGCCAGCAGGGGACAGCACAATGAGCAGTTCTTC. The whole variable domain, filled in from reference TRBV7-6 and TRBJ2-1, reads GAGVSQSPRYKVTKRGQDVALRCDPISGHVSLYWYRQALGQGPEFLTYFNYEAQQDKSGLPNDRFSAERPEGSISTLTIQRTEQRDSAMYRCASRGQHNEQFFGPGTRLTVL.

At least ten counts were recorded for this clonotype. In DNA, the CDR3 is TGTGCCAGCACCGGGGGAGCGGGGGCCACAGATACGCAGTATTTT. Protein sequence: CASTGGAGATDTQYF. The chain couples TRBV12-3 or TRBV12-4 to TRBJ2-3, with 8 bases identical to TRBD2. There are 15 residues in the CDR3. V gave up 7 bases and J gave up 2 bases; unmatched junction bases: 8.

The chain combines TRBV12-3 or TRBV12-4 with TRBJ2-2; D uncertain. The CDR3 has 13 residues. V lost 5 bases to trimming and J lost 4 bases, with 8 bases between them. The CDR3, as DNA: TGTGCCAGCAGTGGTCAGTCCACCGGGGAGCTGTTTTTT. This encodes CASSGQSTGELFF.

This clonotype was counted ten times or more. CDR3 residues: CSASHGGEHEQYF. Written as DNA, the CDR3 is TGCAGTGCTAGCCATGGGGGGGAGCACGAGCAGTACTTC. The J gene is TRBJ2-7, the V gene TRBV20-1; 7 bases map to TRBD2. Germline V CDR1 and CDR2: DFQATT, SNEGSKA (reference sequence). The CDR3 has 13 amino acids. V shed 3 bases and J 5 bases; nucleotides not matched to a gene: 7.

This sequence joins TRBV28 and TRBJ2-3; 7 nucleotides line up with TRBD1. Trimming cost V 6 bases and J 0 bases; bases outside gene matches: 6. Per the germline V gene, CDR1 is MDHEN and CDR2 is SYDVKM. The CDR3 has 15 amino acids. CDR3: CASRPGTASTDTQYF. Here the CDR3 DNA reads TGTGCCAGCAGACCCGGGACAGCTAGCACAGATACGCAGTATTTT.

This clonotype was seen many times. The V call is TRBV27, the J call TRBJ2-7; TRBD2 matches 8 bases. The germline CDR1 and CDR2 sequences are MNHEY and SMNVEV (reference sequence). V was pared by 5 bases and J by 5 bases, with 5 bases of the junction left unmatched. The CDR3 spans 13 residues. CDR3 sequence: CASSRSGKDEQYF. The CDR3 nucleotides read TGTGCCAGCAGTCGTAGCGGGAAGGACGAGCAGTACTTC.

This clonotype rates as medium-sized. The chain combines TRBV6-5 with TRBJ2-1; TRBD2 matches 7 bases. Per germline, CDR1 MNHEY and CDR2 SVGAGI. The CDR3 spans 15 residues. V was clipped by 3 bases and J by 5 bases; unmatched bases: 7. CDR3 region: CASSYAGGGNNEQFF. Here the CDR3 DNA reads TGTGCCAGCAGTTATGCCGGGGGAGGGAACAATGAGCAGTTCTTC.

This clonotype was recorded at least ten times. This rearrangement joins TRBV7-2 to TRBJ1-1; D might be TRBD1 (5 bases). V was cut by 1 base and J by 1 base, with 10 bases left in between. The CDR3 has 15 amino acids. CDR1 SGHTA and CDR2 FQGNSA come from the germline V gene. CDR3 sequence (DNA): TGTGCCAGCAGCTTAGGGGGGACGGCGAACACTGAAGCTTTCTTT. The encoded protein is CASSLGGTANTEAFF.

With regard to this clonotype: The junction shows a germline mismatch at one end, possibly a read error. The V and J genes are TRBV4-2 and TRBJ2-3, with TRBD1 matching over 8 bases. The CDR3 runs 14 residues. Germline CDR1 is LGHNA and CDR2 is YNFKEQ. CDR3 loop: CASSQGEDRELPDF. CDR3 nucleotide sequence: TGTGCCAGCAGCCAGGGAGAGGACAGGGAACTACCAGATTTT.

This clonotype was detected only a few times. The chain uses TRBV11-2 and TRBJ2-6; D is undetermined. The germline V gene has CDR1 SGHAT and CDR2 FQNNGV. The CDR3 spans 14 residues. The germline V and J ends were trimmed by 3 bases and 2 bases, with 5 bases remaining between them. CDR3 in amino acids: CASSFLAGANVLTF. The CDR3 bases are TGTGCCAGCAGCTTCCTCGCTGGGGCCAACGTCCTGACTTTC. Based on the CDR3 plus reference TRBV11-2 and TRBJ2-6, the full variable domain is EAGVAQSPRYKIIEKRQSVAFWCNPISGHATLYWYQQILGQGPKLLIQFQNNGVVDDSQLPKDRFSAERLKGVDSTLKIQPAKLEDSAVYLCASSFLAGANVLTFGAGSRLTVL.

There are many counts of this clonotype. The V and J genes are TRBV30 and TRBJ2-1; D perhaps matches TRBD2 (5 bases). Germline V gives CDR1 GTSNPN, CDR2 SVGIG (reference sequence). The germline V and J ends were trimmed by 5 bases and 6 bases, with 11 bases remaining between them. CDR3 length: 12 amino acids. The CDR3 sequence: CAWLTRSNEQFF. The CDR3 nucleotides are TGTGCCTGGCTTACTAGAAGCAATGAGCAGTTCTTC.

The chain couples TRBV28 to TRBJ1-2; tentative D call: TRBD1 (5 bases). The CDR3 is 14 residues long. V lost 1 base, J lost 4 bases, and 10 bases lay in between. Germline V lookup: CDR1 MDHEN, CDR2 SYDVKM. CDR3 sequence reads: CASSLFGHSYGYTF. The CDR3 nucleotides are TGTGCCAGCAGTTTATTTGGACATAGCTATGGCTACACCTTC.

By share, this clonotype ranks as large. The chain recombines TRBV20-1 with TRBJ2-7, with 11 bases identical to TRBD2. The CDR3 spans 16 residues. Germline CDR1 reads DFQATT; CDR2 reads SNEGSKA (reference sequence). After removal of 2 bases from V and 2 bases from J, the junction contained 8 bases not matched to a gene. The CDR3 loop is CSARPRTSGLAYEQYF. For the CDR3, the DNA is TGCAGTGCTAGACCTAGGACTAGCGGGTTAGCCTACGAGCAGTACTTC.

This clonotype was detected a few times. V gene TRBV7-9 combines with J gene TRBJ2-5; D is undetermined. The CDR3 runs 13 residues. The V end lost 4 bases, the J end lost 4 bases, and 10 bases lay between the germline ends. Germline CDR1 SEHNR, CDR2 FQNEAQ (reference sequence). The CDR3 nucleotides read TGTGCCAGCAGCTCCCCCCCGATAGAGACCCAGTACTTC. Protein sequence: CASSSPPIETQYF.